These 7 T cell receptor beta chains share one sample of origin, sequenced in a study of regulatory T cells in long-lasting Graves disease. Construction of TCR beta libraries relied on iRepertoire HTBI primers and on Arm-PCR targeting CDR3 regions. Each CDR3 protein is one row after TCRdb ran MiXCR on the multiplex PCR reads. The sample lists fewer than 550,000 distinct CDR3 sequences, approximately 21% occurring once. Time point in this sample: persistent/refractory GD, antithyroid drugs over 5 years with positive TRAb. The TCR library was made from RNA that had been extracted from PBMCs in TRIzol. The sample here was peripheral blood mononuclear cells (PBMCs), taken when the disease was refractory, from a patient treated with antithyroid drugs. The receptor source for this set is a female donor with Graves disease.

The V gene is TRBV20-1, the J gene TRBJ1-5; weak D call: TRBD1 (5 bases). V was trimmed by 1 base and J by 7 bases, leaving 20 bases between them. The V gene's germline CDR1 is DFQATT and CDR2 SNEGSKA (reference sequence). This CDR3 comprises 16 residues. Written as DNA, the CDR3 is TGCAGTGCTAGAGCCGGGACCACGGATTGGGGCCAGCCCCAGCATTTT. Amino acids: CSARAGTTDWGQPQHF.

CDR3 protein: CASSVGGGFYGYTF. DNA for the CDR3: TGTGCCAGCAGCGTAGGTGGAGGCTTCTATGGCTACACCTTC. The genes are TRBV9 and TRBJ1-2; D is unclear. There are 14 residues in the CDR3. The V gene's germline CDR1 is SGDLS and CDR2 YYNGEE. V shed 0 bases and J shed 4 bases, with 10 bases lying between them.

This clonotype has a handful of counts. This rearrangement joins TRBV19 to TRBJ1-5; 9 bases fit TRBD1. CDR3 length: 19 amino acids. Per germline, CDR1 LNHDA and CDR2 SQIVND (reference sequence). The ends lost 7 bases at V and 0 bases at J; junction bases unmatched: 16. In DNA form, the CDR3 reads TGTGCCAGTACTCCGGCGGGGACAGGGTTTTCTTATAGCAATCAGCCCCAGCATTTT. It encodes CASTPAGTGFSYSNQPQHF.

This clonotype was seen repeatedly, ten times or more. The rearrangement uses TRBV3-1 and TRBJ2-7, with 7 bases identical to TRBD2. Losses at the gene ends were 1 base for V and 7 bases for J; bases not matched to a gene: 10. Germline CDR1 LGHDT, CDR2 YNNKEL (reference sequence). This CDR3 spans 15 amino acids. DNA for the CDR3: TGTGCCAGCAGCCAAGGACTAGCCCCGGTCGATGAGCAGTACTTC. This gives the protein CASSQGLAPVDEQYF.

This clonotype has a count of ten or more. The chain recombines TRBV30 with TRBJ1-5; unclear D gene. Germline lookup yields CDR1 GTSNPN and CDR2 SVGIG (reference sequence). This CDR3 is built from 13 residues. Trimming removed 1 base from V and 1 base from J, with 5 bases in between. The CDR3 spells CAWSGGSNQPQHF. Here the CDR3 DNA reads TGTGCCTGGAGTGGAGGGAGCAATCAGCCCCAGCATTTT. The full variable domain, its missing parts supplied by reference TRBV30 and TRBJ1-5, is SQTIHQWPATLVQPVGSPLSLECTVEGTSNPNLYWYRQAAGRGLQLLFYSVGIGQISSEVPQNLSASRPQDRQFILSSKKLLLSDSGFYLCAWSGGSNQPQHFGDGTRLSIL.

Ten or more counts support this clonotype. The CDR3, as DNA: TGTGCCAGCAGCTTATGGGGGGGCGCGTCCCGGCAGCCCCAGCATTTT. Protein product: CASSLWGGASRQPQHF. This rearrangement joins TRBV7-2 to TRBJ1-5; D is perhaps TRBD1 (6 bases). V lost 2 bases and J lost 7, with 18 bases in between. Per germline, CDR1 SGHTA and CDR2 FQGNSA. The CDR3 runs to 16 residues.

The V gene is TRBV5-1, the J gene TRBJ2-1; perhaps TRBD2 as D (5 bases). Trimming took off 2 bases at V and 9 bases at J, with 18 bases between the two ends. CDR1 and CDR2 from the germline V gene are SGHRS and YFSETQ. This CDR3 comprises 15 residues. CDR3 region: CASSFLSGYALEQFF. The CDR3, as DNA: TGCGCCAGCAGCTTTTTGAGCGGATATGCTCTTGAGCAGTTCTTC.